The 19 T cell receptor beta chains below come from one sample, sequenced in a study of shared clonotypes between healthy human individuals. Naive CD8 cells were CD45RO-negative, positively selected for CCR7, excluding terminally differentiated effector memory CD45RA+ cells. Clones were read by immunoSEQ multiplex PCR, and TCRdb kept only the in-frame ones, dropping some. The data hold about 800,000 clones, with 90% to 98% observed a single time. The sequenced sample consisted of naive CD8+ T cells sorted from blood. These receptors originate from a man aged 25-45 years in good health.

This chain joins TRBV20-1 and TRBJ2-1; D gene unclear. Per the germline V gene, CDR1 is DFQATT and CDR2 is SNEGSKA (reference sequence). The length of the CDR3 is 11 residues. The V gene lost 6 bases and the J gene lost 10 bases, with 13 bases spanning the gap. DNA for the CDR3: TGCAGTGCGGTAGTAGTGGACGAGCAGTTCTTC. Translating it yields CSAVVVDEQFF.

This CDR3 reads CAWSKQGNTEAFF. For the CDR3, the DNA is TGTGCCTGGAGTAAACAGGGGAACACTGAAGCTTTCTTT. The J gene is TRBJ1-1, the V gene TRBV30, with D perhaps matching TRBD1 (6 bases). The germline gives CDR1 GTSNPN, CDR2 SVGIG (reference sequence). This CDR3 contains 13 residues. V lost 2 bases to trimming and J lost 1 base, with 8 bases between them.

This chain links TRBV7-9 with TRBJ1-1; D is ambiguous. The germline V gene encodes CDR1 SEHNR and CDR2 FQNEAQ (reference sequence). The CDR3 length is 16 residues. V lost 5 bases, J lost 0 bases, and 16 bases lay in between. CDR3 in amino acids: CASSDWTRQLNTEAFF. Written as DNA, the CDR3 is TGTGCCAGCAGCGATTGGACCAGGCAATTGAACACTGAAGCTTTCTTT.

The CDR3 nucleotides read TGTGCCAGCAGCACGTACAGCTTCGGGTATAATGAAAAACTGTTTTTT. Translated, it gives CASSTYSFGYNEKLFF. The chain has TRBV21-1 and TRBJ1-4. TRBV21-1 has pseudogene status. The CDR3 contains 16 residues.

To note about this clone: This specimen includes other DNA sequences encoding the same CDR3. The chain couples TRBV11-2 to TRBJ2-7; 7 bases map to TRBD1. Losses at the gene ends were 6 bases for V and 2 bases for J; bases not matched to a gene: 4. This CDR3 has 13 residues. In germline, CDR1 is SGHAT, CDR2 FQNNGV. The CDR3 DNA reads TGTGCCAGCAGTTTTGGGACAGCCTACGAGCAGTACTTC. It yields the protein CASSFGTAYEQYF.

The V call is TRBV4-3, the J call TRBJ1-2; no reliable D call. Germline CDR1 and CDR2: LGHNA and YSLEER. The CDR3 totals 16 residues. Trimming cost V 0 bases and J 2 bases, with 13 bases left between them. CDR3 sequence reads: CASSQDAGSGNYGYTF. CDR3 DNA: TGCGCCAGCAGCCAAGATGCGGGCAGCGGGAACTATGGCTACACCTTC.

CDR3 region: CASSPGLAGPNEQFF. CDR3 nucleotides: TGTGCCAGCAGCCCGGGACTAGCGGGCCCAAATGAGCAGTTCTTC. The rearrangement links TRBV11-3 to TRBJ2-1; 12 nucleotides agree with TRBD2. This CDR3 comprises 15 residues. Germline CDR1 is SGHNT and CDR2 is YENEEA. The V gene end was trimmed by 5 bases and the J gene end by 7 bases; junction bases not matched to a gene: 6.

V is TRBV9 and J is TRBJ2-1; 9 bases fit TRBD2. Germline V lookup: CDR1 SGDLS, CDR2 YYNGEE. This CDR3 is 16 amino acids long. The ends lost 0 bases at V and 3 bases at J; junction bases unmatched: 4. CDR3 nucleotides: TGTGCCAGCAGCGTAGACCCTAGCGGGGTCTACAATGAGCAGTTCTTC. Translated, it gives CASSVDPSGVYNEQFF.

The chain joins TRBV28 to TRBJ2-7; a possible D gene is TRBD1 (5 bases). Trimming took 7 bases from V and 0 from J, leaving 10 bases between them. CDR1 is MDHEN and CDR2 is SYDVKM in the germline V gene. This CDR3 has 13 amino acids. CDR3 sequence (DNA): TGTGCCAGCAAGGGGTACAACTCCTACGAGCAGTACTTC. Amino acid sequence: CASKGYNSYEQYF.

V gene TRBV7-9 combines with J gene TRBJ2-7; D might be TRBD1 (5 bases). Trimming cost V 5 bases and J 5 bases, with 22 bases left between them. This CDR3 has 16 amino acids. The V gene's germline CDR1 is SEHNR and CDR2 FQNEAQ (reference sequence). The CDR3 here is CASSPWTLQANDEQYF. The CDR3 DNA is TGTGCCAGCAGCCCGTGGACACTGCAGGCTAACGACGAGCAGTACTTC.

The chain has TRBV29-1 and TRBJ2-1, with D maybe TRBD2 (6 bases). V was shortened by 4 bases and J by 3 bases, with 22 bases between the two germline ends. Looked up from germline, CDR1 is SQVTM and CDR2 is ANQGSEA. CDR3 size: 17 residues. For the CDR3, the DNA is TGCAGCGTTGGGGGGACTGAACAGACGCGAAACTACAATGAGCAGTTCTTC. Translated: CSVGGTEQTRNYNEQFF.

The rearrangement uses TRBV6-6 and TRBJ1-4, with D maybe TRBD1 (5 bases). CDR1 and CDR2 from the germline V gene are MNHNY and SVGAGI (reference sequence). CDR3 length equals 14 residues. Trimming shortened V by 6 bases and J by 6 bases, and 14 bases separated the two germline ends. CDR3 nucleotides: TGTGCCAGCAGCTTGACCTGGGGGGATGAAAAACTGTTTTTT. Residues: CASSLTWGDEKLFF.

The chain employs TRBV5-1 and TRBJ2-1; possibly TRBD2 for D (5 bases). Per the germline V gene, CDR1 is SGHRS and CDR2 is YFSETQ. The CDR3 has 16 amino acids. Between the trimmed V and J ends, which lost 1 base and 4 bases, there was a span of 15 bases. CDR3 in DNA: TGCGCCAGCAGCTTGCGGGTGGGAGCGGTGTACAATGAGCAGTTCTTC. It encodes CASSLRVGAVYNEQFF.

This chain links TRBV23-1 with TRBJ1-5; 8 nucleotides align to TRBD1. TRBV23-1 is an open reading frame, and its role is uncertain. The ends lost 4 bases at V and 5 bases at J; junction bases unmatched: 7. The CDR3 length is 15 residues. CDR3 in amino acids: CASSPSRGLDQPQHF. The CDR3 coding sequence is TGCGCCAGCAGTCCGTCCAGGGGGCTTGATCAGCCCCAGCATTTT.

CDR3 sequence reads: CASSPDEWGYEQYF. The CDR3 DNA reads TGTGCCAGTAGTCCGGATGAATGGGGCTACGAGCAGTACTTC. V gene TRBV19 combines with J gene TRBJ2-7, with D unresolved. The CDR3 length is 14 residues. Germline lookup yields CDR1 LNHDA and CDR2 SQIVND (reference sequence). The germline V and J ends were trimmed by 5 bases and 3 bases, with 14 bases remaining between them.

J is TRBJ2-7 and V is TRBV11-2; TRBD1 matches 7 bases. V trimming: 7 bases; J trimming: 2 bases; junction bases outside the gene matches: 11. The length of the CDR3 is 15 residues. Per germline, CDR1 SGHAT and CDR2 FQNNGV. The CDR3 reads CASTFGAGGAYEQYF. The CDR3 coding sequence is TGTGCCAGCACCTTCGGGGCAGGGGGAGCCTACGAGCAGTACTTC.

The chain carries TRBV11-3 and TRBJ2-5; either TRBD1 or TRBD2 may supply D (5 bases each). Trimming took off 1 base at V and 2 bases at J, with 14 bases between the two ends. CDR3 length equals 16 residues. Germline-derived CDR1 and CDR2 are SGHNT and YENEEA. CDR3 residues: CASSLGRTGRQETQYF. For the CDR3, the DNA is TGTGCCAGCAGCTTAGGCCGGACGGGGCGACAAGAGACCCAGTACTTC.

This clone was recorded once. Other DNA sequences in the sample encode the same CDR3. The chain joins TRBV11-2 to TRBJ2-1, with D perhaps given as TRBD1 or TRBD2 (5 bases each). Looked up from germline, CDR1 is SGHAT and CDR2 is FQNNGV. V lost 1 base, J lost 0 bases, and 7 bases lay in between. The CDR3 has 15 amino acids. The CDR3 nucleotides read TGTGCCAGCAGCTTAGGGGGGAGCTCCTACAATGAGCAGTTCTTC. This gives the protein CASSLGGSSYNEQFF.

The chain has TRBV7-9 and TRBJ2-7, with D tentatively TRBD2 (7 bases). The V gene's germline CDR1 is SEHNR and CDR2 FQNEAQ (reference sequence). The CDR3 is 17 residues long. With 5 bases removed from V and 4 bases from J, the gap between germline ends came to 24 bases. The DNA of the CDR3 is TGTGCCAGCAGCCCCCCAGAGGGGGGGAAAATTTTATACGAGCAGTACTTC. This gives the protein CASSPPEGGKILYEQYF.